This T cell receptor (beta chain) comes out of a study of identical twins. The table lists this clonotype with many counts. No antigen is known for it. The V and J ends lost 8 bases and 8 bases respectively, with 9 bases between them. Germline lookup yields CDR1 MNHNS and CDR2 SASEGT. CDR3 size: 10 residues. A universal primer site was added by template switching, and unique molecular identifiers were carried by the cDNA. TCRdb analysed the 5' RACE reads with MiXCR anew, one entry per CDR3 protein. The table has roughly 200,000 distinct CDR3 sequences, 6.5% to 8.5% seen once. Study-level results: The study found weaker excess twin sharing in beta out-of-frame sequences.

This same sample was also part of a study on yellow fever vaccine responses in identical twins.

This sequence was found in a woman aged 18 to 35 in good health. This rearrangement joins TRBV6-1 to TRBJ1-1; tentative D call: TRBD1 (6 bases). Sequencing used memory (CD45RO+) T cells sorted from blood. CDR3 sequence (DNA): TGTGCCAGCGTAGGGACAGAAGCTTTCTTT. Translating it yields CASVGTEAFF.